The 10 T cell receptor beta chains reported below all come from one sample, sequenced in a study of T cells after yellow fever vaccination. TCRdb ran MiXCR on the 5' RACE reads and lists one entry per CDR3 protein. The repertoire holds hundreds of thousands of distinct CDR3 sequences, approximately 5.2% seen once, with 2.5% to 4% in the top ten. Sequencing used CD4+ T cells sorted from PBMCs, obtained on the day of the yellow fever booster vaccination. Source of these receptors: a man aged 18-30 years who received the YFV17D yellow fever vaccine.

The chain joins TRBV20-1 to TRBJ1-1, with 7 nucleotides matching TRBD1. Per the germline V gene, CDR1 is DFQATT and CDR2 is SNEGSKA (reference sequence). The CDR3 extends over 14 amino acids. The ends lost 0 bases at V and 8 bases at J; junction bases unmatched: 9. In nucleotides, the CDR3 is TGCAGTGCTAGAGATCGGAGGAAGGGACAGGAAGCTTTCTTT. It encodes CSARDRRKGQEAFF.

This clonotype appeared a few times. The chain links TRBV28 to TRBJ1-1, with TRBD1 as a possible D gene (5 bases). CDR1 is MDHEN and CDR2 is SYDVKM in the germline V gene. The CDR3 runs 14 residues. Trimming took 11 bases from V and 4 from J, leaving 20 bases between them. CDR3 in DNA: TGTGCCGCCCAAGAGGCAGGGCGGGGCACTGAAGCTTTCTTT. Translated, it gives CAAQEAGRGTEAFF.

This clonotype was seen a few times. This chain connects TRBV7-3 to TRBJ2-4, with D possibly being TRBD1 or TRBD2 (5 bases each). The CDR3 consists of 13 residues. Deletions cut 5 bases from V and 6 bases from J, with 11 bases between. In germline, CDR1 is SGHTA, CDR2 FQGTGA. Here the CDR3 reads CASSTTGGNIQYF. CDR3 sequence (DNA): TGTGCCAGCAGCACCACTGGGGGAAACATTCAGTACTTC. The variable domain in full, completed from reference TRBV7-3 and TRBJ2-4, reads GAGVSQTPSNKVTEKGKYVELRCDPISGHTALYWYRQSLGQGPEFLIYFQGTGAADDSGLPNDRFFAVRPEGSVSTLKIQRTERGDSAVYLCASSTTGGNIQYFGAGTRLSVL.

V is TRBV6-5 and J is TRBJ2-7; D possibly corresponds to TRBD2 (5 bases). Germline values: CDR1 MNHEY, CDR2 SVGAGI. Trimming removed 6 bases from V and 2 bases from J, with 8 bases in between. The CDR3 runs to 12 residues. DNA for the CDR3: TGTGCCAGCAGCACGCGGGCCTACGAGCAGTACTTC. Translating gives CASSTRAYEQYF.

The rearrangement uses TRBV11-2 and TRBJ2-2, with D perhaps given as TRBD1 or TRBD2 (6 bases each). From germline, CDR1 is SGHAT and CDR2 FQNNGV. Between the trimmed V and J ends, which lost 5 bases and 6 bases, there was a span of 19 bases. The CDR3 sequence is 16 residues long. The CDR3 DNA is TGTGCCAGCAGCATAGTTCGCGGCCGGGGGCCCGGGGAGCTGTTTTTT. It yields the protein CASSIVRGRGPGELFF. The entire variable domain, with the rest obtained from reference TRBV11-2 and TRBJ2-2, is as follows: EAGVAQSPRYKIIEKRQSVAFWCNPISGHATLYWYQQILGQGPKLLIQFQNNGVVDDSQLPKDRFSAERLKGVDSTLKIQPAKLEDSAVYLCASSIVRGRGPGELFFGEGSRLTVL.

The CDR3 nucleotides read TGTGCCAGCAGGGGGGGTCTCCCTGGGGCCAACGTCCTGACTTTC. It specifies CASRGGLPGANVLTF. This sequence joins TRBV12-3 or TRBV12-4 and TRBJ2-6; D perhaps matches TRBD2 (6 bases). The CDR3 is made up of 15 amino acids. The ends were cut back, 6 bases at V and 2 bases at J, with 11 bases in the middle.

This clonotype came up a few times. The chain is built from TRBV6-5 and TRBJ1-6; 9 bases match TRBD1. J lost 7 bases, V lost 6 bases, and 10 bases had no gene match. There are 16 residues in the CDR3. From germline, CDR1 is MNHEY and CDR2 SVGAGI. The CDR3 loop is CASSHRGQGHNSPLHF. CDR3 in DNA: TGTGCCAGCAGCCACAGGGGACAGGGACACAATTCACCCCTCCACTTT.

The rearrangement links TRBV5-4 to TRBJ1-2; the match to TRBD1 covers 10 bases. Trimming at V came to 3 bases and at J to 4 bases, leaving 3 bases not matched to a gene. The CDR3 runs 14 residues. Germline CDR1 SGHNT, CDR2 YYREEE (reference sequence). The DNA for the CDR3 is TGTGCCAGCAGCTGGGACAGGGGTTTCTATGGCTACACCTTC. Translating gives CASSWDRGFYGYTF.

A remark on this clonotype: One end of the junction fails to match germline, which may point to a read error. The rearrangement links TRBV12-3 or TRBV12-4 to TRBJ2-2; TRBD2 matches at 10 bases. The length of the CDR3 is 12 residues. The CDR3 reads CASSLGPTSGDF. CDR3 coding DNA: TGTGCCAGCAGTTTGGGGCCAACTAGCGGGGATTTT.

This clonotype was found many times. The CDR3 protein is CASSSSATQYF. CDR3 nucleotide sequence: TGTGCCAGCAGCTCCTCCGCAACGCAGTATTTT. V gene TRBV7-2 combines with J gene TRBJ2-3; no clear D. The germline V gene encodes CDR1 SGHTA and CDR2 FQGNSA. This CDR3 region has 11 residues. Trimming removed 4 bases from V and 9 bases from J, with 8 bases in between.